Following are 29 T cell receptor beta chains from one sample sequenced in a study of blood T cell repertoires in COVID-19. Here immunoSEQ multiplex PCR was the method, and the copy in TCRdb shows in-frame clones only, minus some. The sample comprises under 200,000 clones, roughly 84% of which are singletons, and 1.1% rests with the top ten. Sequencing used peripheral blood. The receptors were gathered from a man aged 40-55 years with acute or convalescent COVID-19.

This clone has a single count. V usage is TRBV29-1 and J usage is TRBJ1-1; TRBD1 agrees at 11 bases. The CDR3 runs 13 residues. CDR1 and CDR2 (germline): SQVTM, ANQGSEA. The ends lost 5 bases at V and 11 bases at J; junction bases unmatched: 10. CDR3 sequence: CSVISGQGGGAFF. CDR3 sequence (DNA): TGCAGCGTTATATCGGGACAGGGGGGTGGGGCTTTCTTT.

The V call is TRBV10-1, the J call TRBJ2-3; 12 bases line up with TRBD2. The CDR3 has 15 residues. Looked up from germline, CDR1 is WNHNN and CDR2 is SYGVQD (reference sequence). J gave up 3 bases and V 2 bases, and 0 bases lay outside the gene matches. The CDR3 nucleotides read TGCGCCAGCAGTGAGACTAGCGGGGGGACAGATACGCAGTATTTT. This sequence encodes CASSETSGGTDTQYF.

The rearrangement uses TRBV6-5 and TRBJ2-1, with 10 bases matching TRBD1. CDR3 length equals 15 residues. CDR1 is MNHEY, CDR2 SVGAGI, per germline. V gave up 6 bases and J gave up 3 bases; unmatched junction bases: 5. CDR3 residues: CASRDRDRGYNEQFF. The CDR3 region has the DNA TGTGCCAGCAGGGACCGGGACAGGGGCTACAATGAGCAGTTCTTC.

CDR3 amino acids: CASRGAGGPTDTQYF. DNA of the CDR3: TGTGCCAGCAGGGGAGCGGGGGGGCCCACAGATACGCAGTATTTT. V gene TRBV7-9 combines with J gene TRBJ2-3; 10 bases agree with TRBD2. V was clipped by 6 bases and J by 2 bases; unmatched bases: 5. Germline V gene sequence: CDR1 SEHNR, CDR2 FQNEAQ (reference sequence). This CDR3 has 15 residues.

This clone has only a few counts. The CDR3 bases are TGTGCCAGCAGTGACAGGGTTCAAGAGACCCAGTACTTC. This encodes CASSDRVQETQYF. The V call is TRBV6-1, the J call TRBJ2-5, with a tentative D call TRBD1 (5 bases). Germline CDR1 and CDR2: MNHNS and SASEGT. Trimming pared 3 bases from V and 2 bases from J, leaving 7 bases between. This CDR3 comprises 13 residues.

The chain joins TRBV30 to TRBJ2-3; D gene uncertain. This CDR3 is 11 amino acids long. V was shortened by 3 bases and J by 2 bases, with 3 bases between the two germline ends. Germline assignment: CDR1 GTSNPN and CDR2 SVGIG (reference sequence). DNA of the CDR3: TGTGCCTGGAGCCTCACAGATACGCAGTATTTT. This translates into CAWSLTDTQYF.

The chain combines TRBV7-6 with TRBJ1-4; 7 nucleotides line up with TRBD1. The CDR3 runs 17 residues. Germline V lookup: CDR1 SGHVS, CDR2 FNYEAQ. Trimming cost V 1 base and J 8 bases; bases outside gene matches: 13. This chain's CDR3 is CASSLGHWGQPSEKLFF. The DNA of the CDR3 is TGTGCCAGCAGCTTAGGACATTGGGGACAGCCGTCAGAAAAACTGTTTTTT.

The chain uses TRBV3-1 (or the pseudogene TRBV3-2) and TRBJ2-7; 12 nucleotides line up with TRBD2. The trim removed 3 bases at V and 4 bases at J, leaving 4 bases unmatched. The CDR3 covers 15 residues. Looked up from germline, CDR1 is LGHDT and CDR2 is YNNKEL (reference sequence). In nucleotides, the CDR3 is TGTGCCAGCAGCCATCCAGGGACTAGCGGGTACGAGCAGTACTTC. Amino acid sequence: CASSHPGTSGYEQYF.

This chain links TRBV11-3 with TRBJ2-1; 8 bases fit TRBD1. There are 13 residues in the CDR3. J was trimmed by 8 bases and V by 3 bases; bases with no gene match: 3. Germline CDR1 SGHNT, CDR2 YENEEA. CDR3 sequence: CASSLTGVHEQFF. The CDR3 DNA follows: TGTGCCAGCAGCTTGACAGGGGTGCATGAGCAGTTCTTC.

The rearrangement joins TRBV2 to TRBJ1-6; tentative D call: TRBD1 (5 bases). CDR3 length: 14 residues. Trimming left V 6 bases short and J 6 bases short, with 12 bases between. Germline assignment: CDR1 SNHLY and CDR2 FYNNEI. CDR3 sequence: CASRPQGLNSPLHF. For the CDR3, the DNA is TGTGCCAGCAGACCCCAGGGCCTTAATTCACCCCTCCACTTT.

The gene calls are TRBV28 and TRBJ1-2; D not certain. Trimming removed 6 bases at V and 5 bases at J, with 10 bases between. The CDR3 length is 12 residues. Germline CDR1 reads MDHEN; CDR2 reads SYDVKM. This chain's CDR3 is CASRRDTYGYTF. Here the CDR3 DNA reads TGTGCCAGCAGGAGGGATACTTATGGCTACACCTTC.

The chain links TRBV6-5 to TRBJ2-3; D is perhaps TRBD1 (5 bases). V dropped 0 bases and J dropped 6 bases, with 13 bases sitting between them. Looked up from germline, CDR1 is MNHEY and CDR2 is SVGAGI. The CDR3 has 15 amino acids. Written as DNA, the CDR3 is TGTGCCAGCAGTTACTCCGGAAGGGGTGAGGATACGCAGTATTTT. Encoded protein: CASSYSGRGEDTQYF.

This chain links TRBV2 with TRBJ2-7; D might be TRBD2 (6 bases). Trimming left V 7 bases short and J 4 bases short, with 17 bases between. Germline values: CDR1 SNHLY, CDR2 FYNNEI. The CDR3 runs to 14 residues. CDR3 sequence: CASTGGSFKYEQYF. DNA of the CDR3: TGTGCCAGCACCGGGGGTTCTTTTAAATACGAGCAGTACTTC.

As regards this clone: Likely a read error: the CDR3 ends without its conserved phenylalanine or tryptophan. It is unclear where the CDR3 begins or ends on the DNA, so no DNA is shown, and the CDR3 is as TCRdb lists it. The rearrangement joins TRBV2 to TRBJ1-1; the D call in the table, TRBD1, was not verified against the DNA. Germline V gives CDR1 SNHLY, CDR2 FYNNEI. The CDR3 is 12 amino acids long, termini counted. CDR3 region: CASRARDRGLQV.

The chain recombines TRBV7-9 with TRBJ1-2; 9 bases fit TRBD1. The CDR3 is 17 residues long. Per germline, CDR1 SEHNR and CDR2 FQNEAQ (reference sequence). Trimming took 5 bases from V and 4 from J; bases not matched to a gene: 14. CDR3 DNA: TGTGCCAGCAGCCGTCGGACAGGGGAGATGAATAGCTATGGCTACACCTTC. This translates into CASSRRTGEMNSYGYTF.

The chain has TRBV12-3 or TRBV12-4 and TRBJ1-3, with D possibly being TRBD1 (6 bases). The CDR3 is 13 amino acids. The germline V and J ends were trimmed by 10 bases and 4 bases, with 14 bases remaining between them. Written as DNA, the CDR3 is TGTGCCACCACCACAGGGCCGGGAAACACCATATATTTT. It is translated as CATTTGPGNTIYF.

This clone was observed a few times. This chain links TRBV7-2 with TRBJ2-5, with TRBD1 as a possible D gene (5 bases). The V gene's germline CDR1 is SGHTA and CDR2 FQGNSA. The CDR3 is 15 amino acids. V dropped 6 bases and J dropped 2 bases, with 16 bases sitting between them. As DNA, the CDR3 is TGTGCCAGCAGACGAGGAAACAGGATACAAGAGACCCAGTACTTC. This encodes CASRRGNRIQETQYF. The full variable domain, in which reference TRBV7-2 and TRBJ2-5 provide the parts outside the CDR3, is GAGVSQSPSNKVTEKGKDVELRCDPISGHTALYWYRQSLGQGLEFLIYFQGNSAPDKSGLPSDRFSAERTGGSVSTLTIQRTQQEDSAVYLCASRRGNRIQETQYFGPGTRLLVL.

J is TRBJ2-2 and V is TRBV4-1; possibly TRBD1 for D (6 bases). The CDR3 loop spans 16 amino acids. Germline V gives CDR1 MGHRA, CDR2 YSYEKL. Trimming took off 4 bases at V and 5 bases at J, with 17 bases between the two ends. The DNA for the CDR3 is TGCGCCAGCAGCCCCCTCCTGGTGGGGGCGACCGGGGAGCTGTTTTTT. Residues: CASSPLLVGATGELFF.

The genes are TRBV5-4 and TRBJ1-1, with a weak D call TRBD1 (6 bases). The CDR3 extends over 13 amino acids. The V and J ends lost 5 bases and 0 bases respectively, with 8 bases between them. Germline-derived CDR1 and CDR2 are SGHNT and YYREEE (reference sequence). The CDR3 loop is CASRTGLNTEAFF. The CDR3 DNA reads TGTGCCAGCAGGACAGGTCTGAACACTGAAGCTTTCTTT.

The chain employs TRBV18 and TRBJ1-5; tentative D call: TRBD1 (6 bases). The CDR3 extends over 13 amino acids. The germline CDR1 and CDR2 sequences are KGHSH and LQKENI. V was cut by 2 bases and J by 7 bases, with 9 bases left in between. The CDR3 sequence: CASSPSGEQPQHF. Written as DNA, the CDR3 is TGTGCCAGCTCACCATCAGGGGAACAGCCCCAGCATTTT. Supplemented by reference TRBV18 and TRBJ1-5, the full variable domain reads NAGVMQNPRHLVRRRGQEARLRCSPMKGHSHVYWYRQLPEEGLKFMVYLQKENIIDESGMPKERFSAEFPKEGPSILRIQQVVRGDSAAYFCASSPSGEQPQHFGDGTRLSIL.

This clone was detected once. The V gene is TRBV18, the J gene TRBJ2-7; D may be TRBD1 (6 bases). In germline, CDR1 is KGHSH, CDR2 LQKENI. The V gene lost 3 bases and the J gene lost 2 bases, with 14 bases spanning the gap. This CDR3 is 15 amino acids long. In nucleotides, the CDR3 is TGTGCCAGCTCACCTCCGACAGGCAACCCCTACGAGCAGTACTTC. Translated: CASSPPTGNPYEQYF.

V usage is TRBV18 and J usage is TRBJ1-1; D is unclear. The CDR3 has 16 residues. Deletions cut 3 bases from V and 1 base from J, with 15 bases between. Looked up from germline, CDR1 is KGHSH and CDR2 is LQKENI. As DNA, the CDR3 is TGTGCCAGCTCACCGCCGGGTTTCCTATCGAACACTGAAGCTTTCTTT. Translating it yields CASSPPGFLSNTEAFF.

This rearrangement joins TRBV7-9 to TRBJ2-2; no clear D. The length of the CDR3 is 16 residues. Germline CDR1 and CDR2: SEHNR and FQNEAQ (reference sequence). Trimming took off 0 bases at V and 2 bases at J, with 10 bases between the two ends. In nucleotides, the CDR3 is TGTGCCAGCAGCTTAGCGTCGATGCGTAACACCGGGGAGCTGTTTTTT. Its translation is CASSLASMRNTGELFF.

This clone came up a few times. V usage is TRBV18 and J usage is TRBJ1-5, with D hard to call. V gave up 4 bases and J gave up 4 bases, with 8 bases separating them. Germline loops: CDR1 KGHSH, CDR2 LQKENI. The CDR3 has 13 amino acids. The CDR3 nucleotides read TGTGCCAGCTCACGGGCAGAAAATCAGCCCCAGCATTTT. It is translated as CASSRAENQPQHF.

This chain joins TRBV5-6 and TRBJ2-7; 8 nucleotides match TRBD1. V shed 0 bases, J shed 1 base, and the junction held 6 bases outside the gene matches. CDR3 length equals 16 residues. Germline V gene data show CDR1 as SGHDT and CDR2 as YYEEEE. The CDR3 protein is CASSLGPRQGSYEQYF. The CDR3 region has the DNA TGTGCCAGCAGCTTGGGGCCACGACAGGGGTCCTACGAGCAGTACTTC.

V is TRBV7-3 and J is TRBJ1-1; D remains unclear. This CDR3 is 13 amino acids long. In germline, CDR1 is SGHTA, CDR2 FQGTGA. V was pared by 5 bases and J by 6 bases, with 13 bases between. The CDR3 coding sequence is TGTGCCAGCAGCCGTGGGAGTACCTCTGAAGCTTTCTTT. Translating gives CASSRGSTSEAFF.

The rearrangement joins TRBV9 to TRBJ2-7; D unclear. This CDR3 contains 14 residues. Trimming took 0 bases from V and 3 from J, leaving 10 bases between them. Germline CDR1 SGDLS, CDR2 YYNGEE. CDR3 region: CASSVATERYEQYF. The CDR3, as DNA: TGTGCCAGCAGCGTAGCTACAGAACGCTACGAGCAGTACTTC.

There are a few counts of this clone. This chain connects TRBV7-9 to TRBJ1-1, with TRBD1 matching 10 bases. V was clipped by 9 bases and J by 4 bases; unmatched bases: 8. The length of the CDR3 is 14 residues. Germline CDR1 is SEHNR and CDR2 is FQNEAQ (reference sequence). CDR3 nucleotides: TGTGCCAGTGTAAGGACAGGGGGATCCACTGAAGCTTTCTTT. It yields the protein CASVRTGGSTEAFF. The whole variable domain, filled in from reference TRBV7-9 and TRBJ1-1, reads DTGVSQNPRHKITKRGQNVTFRCDPISEHNRLYWYRQTLGQGPEFLTYFQNEAQLEKSRLLSDRFSAERPKGSFSTLEIQRTEQGDSAMYLCASVRTGGSTEAFFGQGTRLTVV.

The chain joins TRBV6-5 to TRBJ2-7, with TRBD2 as a possible D gene (6 bases). V lost 4 bases and J 3 bases, leaving 10 bases between the germline ends. CDR3 length: 13 amino acids. The germline CDR1 and CDR2 sequences are MNHEY and SVGAGI. The CDR3 nucleotides are TGTGCCAGCAGTTTTGCGGGGTACTACGAGCAGTACTTC. This gives the protein CASSFAGYYEQYF.